Listed below are T cell receptor beta chains from one sample, sequenced in a study of blood T cell repertoires in COVID-19. The data were produced by immunoSEQ multiplex PCR, yet TCRdb's version contains in-frame clones alone and is incomplete. The sample consists of fewer than 250,000 clones, roughly 83% of them appearing once. Source material: peripheral blood. The origin of the receptors is a woman of 80 years or more with COVID-19, enrolled during active disease. Both conserved end residues are part of each CDR3. The D gene is left open where the match is weak. Size is stated for part of the rows, as once, few or many counts, or as a class when the clone is expanded.

clone size,V gene,D gene,J gene,CDR3 protein,CDR3 DNA
.,TRBV18,TRBD1,TRBJ2-5,CASSPNPRGETQYF,TGTGCCAGCTCACCAAACCCCAGGGGGGAGACCCAGTACTTC
.,TRBV2,.,TRBJ1-6,CASSEMGRNSPLHF,TGTGCCAGCAGTGAAATGGGCAGGAATTCACCCCTCCACTTT
.,TRBV2,.,TRBJ2-2,CASSELLSAGELFF,TGTGCCAGCAGTGAATTATTAAGCGCCGGGGAGCTGTTTTTT
.,TRBV7-7,TRBD2,TRBJ2-2,CASSLRGAGDGELFF,TGTGCTAGCAGCTTGCGGGGGGCCGGGGACGGGGAGCTGTTTTTT
.,TRBV28,.,TRBJ1-2,CASSLRDNYGYTF,TGTGCCAGCAGTTTACGGGATAACTATGGCTACACCTTC
.,TRBV28,TRBD1,TRBJ1-1,CASSYPTGPAEAFF,TGTGCCAGCAGTTACCCGACAGGGCCCGCTGAAGCTTTCTTT
.,TRBV7-6,TRBD1,TRBJ1-4,CASSPGQGLQKLFF,TGTGCCAGCAGCCCGGGACAGGGGTTGCAAAAACTGTTTTTT
.,TRBV2,.,TRBJ1-3,CASILDEATGNTIYF,TGTGCCAGCATTCTGGATGAGGCTACTGGAAACACCATATATTTT
.,TRBV19,TRBD1,TRBJ2-5,CASSIAGGRKGETQYF,TGTGCCAGTAGTATTGCAGGGGGCAGAAAGGGGGAGACCCAGTACTTC
.,TRBV7-6,.,TRBJ2-7,CASSLEQESYEQYF,TGTGCCAGCAGCTTAGAACAGGAGAGCTACGAGCAGTACTTC
.,TRBV7-9,TRBD1,TRBJ2-6,CASSTWTGELRSGANVLTF,TGTGCCAGCAGCACTTGGACAGGGGAGTTACGCTCTGGGGCCAACGTCCTGACTTTC
.,TRBV24-1,TRBD1,TRBJ2-2,CATSDPGQGSTGELFF,TGTGCCACCAGTGATCCCGGACAGGGGTCCACCGGGGAGCTGTTTTTT
.,TRBV5-4,TRBD2,TRBJ2-3,CASSLGGGARDTQYF,TGTGCCAGCAGCTTGGGCGGGGGGGCCAGAGATACGCAGTATTTT
.,TRBV2,.,TRBJ1-5,CASSAEGNQPQHF,TGTGCCAGCAGTGCGGAGGGTAATCAGCCCCAGCATTTT
.,TRBV20-1,TRBD1,TRBJ1-2,CSARLGQGHTF,TGCAGTGCTAGACTTGGACAGGGGCACACCTTC
.,TRBV24-1,TRBD1,TRBJ2-1,CATSDSQHRGPYNEQFF,TGTGCCACCAGTGATTCCCAACACAGGGGTCCCTACAATGAGCAGTTCTTC
once,TRBV5-1,.,TRBJ2-7,CASSLVGAGVYEQYF,TGCGCCAGCAGCTTGGTTGGGGCAGGGGTCTACGAGCAGTACTTC
.,TRBV10-2,.,TRBJ1-1,CASSDRENTEAFF,TGCGCCAGCAGTGACAGGGAGAACACTGAAGCTTTCTTT
.,TRBV11-2,.,TRBJ1-4,CASRANEKLFF,TGTGCCTCGCGGGCCAATGAAAAACTGTTTTTT
.,TRBV4-2,.,TRBJ1-2,CASSQGNYGYTF,TGTGCCAGCAGCCAGGGCAACTATGGCTACACCTTC
.,TRBV11-2,TRBD1,TRBJ2-7,CASSPGGKPYEQYF,TGTGCCAGCAGCCCAGGGGGTAAGCCCTACGAGCAGTACTTC
.,TRBV5-1,.,TRBJ1-6,CASSLDSRGSPLHF,TGCGCCAGCAGCTTGGACAGCCGGGGTTCACCCCTCCACTTT
.,TRBV4-1,TRBD2,TRBJ2-7,CASSTLAGYEQYF,TGCGCCAGCAGTACGCTAGCGGGTTACGAGCAGTACTTC
.,TRBV28,.,TRBJ1-2,CASSLGTVPWGYTF,TGTGCCAGCAGTTTGGGGACTGTTCCTTGGGGCTACACCTTC
.,TRBV27,TRBD1,TRBJ2-5,CASSRSGTGTGGETQYF,TGTGCCAGCAGTCGATCCGGGACAGGGACGGGAGGAGAGACCCAGTACTTC
.,TRBV15,.,TRBJ1-1,CATSRASAGRTEAFF,TGTGCCACCAGCAGGGCGAGCGCAGGGAGGACTGAAGCTTTCTTT
.,TRBV10-3,.,TRBJ2-5,CAISDGLSQETQYF,TGTGCCATCAGTGATGGGCTAAGTCAAGAGACCCAGTACTTC
.,TRBV10-1,TRBD1,TRBJ1-2,CASSESRDRPYGYTF,TGCGCCAGCAGTGAGTCACGGGACAGGCCTTATGGCTACACCTTC
.,TRBV7-9,.,TRBJ1-2,CASSRQSAYGYTF,TGTGCCAGCAGCCGACAGTCTGCCTATGGCTACACCTTC
.,TRBV7-3,.,TRBJ2-1,CASSANPRGSSYNEQFF,TGTGCCAGCAGCGCCAACCCGAGGGGGTCCTCCTACAATGAGCAGTTCTTC
.,TRBV19,TRBD1,TRBJ1-3,CASSNRQGTRNTIYF,TGTGCCAGTAGTAATCGACAGGGGACAAGAAACACCATATATTTT